This T cell receptor (beta chain) stems from a study of PD-1 blockade in classical Hodgkin lymphoma. Germline V gives CDR1 SGDLS, CDR2 YYNGEE. CDR3 length equals 15 residues. J gave up 3 bases and V 3 bases, and 4 bases lay outside the gene matches. All the patients suffered relapse after autologous stem cell transplantation, and brentuximab vedotin exposure differed. Assay: immunoSEQ multiplex PCR; the TCRdb copy retains only in-frame clones and omits some. The data hold over 5,500 clones, with over 60% observed a single time. With regard to this clone: Its target is unknown.

Study-wide points: The drivers behind the repertoire differences, possibly disease activity or prior therapy, remain undefined.

The specimen comprised peripheral blood mononuclear cells (PBMCs), sampled at baseline. The V call is TRBV9, the J call TRBJ2-1, with 9 bases identical to TRBD2. This receptor was taken from a human donor with classical Hodgkin lymphoma. The CDR3 sequence: CASSGSGGGYNEQFF. In nucleotides, the CDR3 is TGTGCCAGCAGCGGTAGCGGGGGAGGCTACAATGAGCAGTTCTTC.